Included here is one TCR beta chain sequence, with context. Its antigen target is currently unknown. Qualities for individual bases were not recorded, and no much larger clone is one base off. The sample originates from a study of blood T cell repertoires in COVID-19 (dated by TCRdb to 2020 to 2021). Regarding the study in general: Collaborator samples came from the United States, Italy and Spain and covered acute and convalescent phases of COVID-19. The prospective study material was composed of cDNA or gDNA derived from T cells, B-cell-depleted T cells, or PBMCs. Deeply sampled blood TCRbeta repertoires from subjects exposed to, actively infected with, or recovered from COVID-19 were included in the dataset. The repertoires were made available in a free public database intended to serve as a resource for research on the immune response to SARS-CoV-2. The samples were drawn from the first 160 participants of the ongoing ImmuneRACE study and from 950 to 1,500 subjects provided by 6 global collaborators. Sample metadata almost always included a de-identified subject ID, COVID-19 status, age in years and sex. HLA class I and class II types, where available, came from metadata supplied by the sample provider rather than from assay-based typing.

TCRbeta CDR3 regions were amplified from genomic DNA using the immunoSEQ Assay, a bias-controlled multiplex PCR. As for how the authors treated the data: The number of nucleated cells in each sample was estimated by amplification of reference gene primers within the assay. To quantify the absolute abundance of each unique TCRbeta CDR3 rearrangement, sequence reads were collapsed and filtered. For each sample, productive Simpson clonality was calculated by taking the square root of Simpson's diversity index across productive rearrangements. Held by TCRdb, this immuneACCESS table contains in-frame sequences only and omits some clones. Under half of the omission traces to an unresolved V gene where checked; the cause of the rest is unknown. That table furnishes V, J and clone size, whereas the DNA furnished D and trimming. The sample table shows fewer than 70,000 clones, and 84% are seen once. The ten most abundant clones make up 7.5% to 9.5% of the sample.

The collaborating institutions used their own protocols to collect whole blood in K2EDTA tubes. Collaborator samples were shipped for TCRbeta analysis as frozen whole blood, isolated PBMCs, or DNA extracted from either sample type. Points the paper makes about the study in general: How much clinical and demographic metadata was included differed by source and by participant, and the metadata was provided uncurated.

The source of this sequence is a man over 45 with active COVID-19. The sequenced sample was peripheral blood.

The base sequence is TGTGCCAGCAGCCCAGGGATGGGTTGGAATTCACCCCTCCACTTT. The resulting protein is CASSPGMGWNSPLHF. This chain is built from TRBV9 and TRBJ1-6, with a tentative D gene TRBD1 over 5 matching bases. The junction carries 15 bases between V and J, which are trimmed by 4 bases and 7 bases respectively. The germline V gene gives CDR1 as SGDLS and CDR2 as YYNGEE. There are 15 amino acids in the CDR3, from cysteine to phenylalanine inclusive. Only CDR3 DNA remains: 45 bases, in frame from the first base.